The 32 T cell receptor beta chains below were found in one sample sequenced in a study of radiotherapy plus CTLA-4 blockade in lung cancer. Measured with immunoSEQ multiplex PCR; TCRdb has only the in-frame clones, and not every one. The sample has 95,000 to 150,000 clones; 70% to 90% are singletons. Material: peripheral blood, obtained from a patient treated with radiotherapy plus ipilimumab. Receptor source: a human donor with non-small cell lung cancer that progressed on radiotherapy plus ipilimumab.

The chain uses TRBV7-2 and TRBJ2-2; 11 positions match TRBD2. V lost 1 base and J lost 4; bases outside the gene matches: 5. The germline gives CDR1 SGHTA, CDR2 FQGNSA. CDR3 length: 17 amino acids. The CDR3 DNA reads TGTGCCAGCAGCTTAGGGGGTAGCGGGAGGGTCACCGGGGAGCTGTTTTTT. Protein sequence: CASSLGGSGRVTGELFF.

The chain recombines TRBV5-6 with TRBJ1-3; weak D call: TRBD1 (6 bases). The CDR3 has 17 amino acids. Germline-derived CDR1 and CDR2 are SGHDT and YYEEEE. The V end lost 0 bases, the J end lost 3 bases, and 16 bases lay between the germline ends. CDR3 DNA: TGTGCCAGCAGCTTGGTTCCGGGGGCAAGAGTTGGAAACACCATATATTTT. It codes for CASSLVPGARVGNTIYF.

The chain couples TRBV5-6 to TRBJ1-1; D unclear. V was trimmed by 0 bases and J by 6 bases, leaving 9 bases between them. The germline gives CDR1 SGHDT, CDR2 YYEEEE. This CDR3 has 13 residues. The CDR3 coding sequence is TGTGCCAGCAGCTTGGTTAGACGTTCTGAAGCTTTCTTT. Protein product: CASSLVRRSEAFF.

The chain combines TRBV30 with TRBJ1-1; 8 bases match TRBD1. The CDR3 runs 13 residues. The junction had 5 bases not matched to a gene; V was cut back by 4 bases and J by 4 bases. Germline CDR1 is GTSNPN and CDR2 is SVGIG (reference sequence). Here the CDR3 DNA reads TGTGCCTGGACCCGGACAGGGAGCACTGAAGCTTTCTTT. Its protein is CAWTRTGSTEAFF.

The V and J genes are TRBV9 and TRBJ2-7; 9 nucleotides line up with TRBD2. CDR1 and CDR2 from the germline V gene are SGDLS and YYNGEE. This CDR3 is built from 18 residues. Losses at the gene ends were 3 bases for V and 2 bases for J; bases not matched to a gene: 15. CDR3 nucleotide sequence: TGTGCCAGCAGCGCGAGAGGTCTAGCGGGACCTGGGACCTACGAGCAGTACTTC. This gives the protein CASSARGLAGPGTYEQYF.

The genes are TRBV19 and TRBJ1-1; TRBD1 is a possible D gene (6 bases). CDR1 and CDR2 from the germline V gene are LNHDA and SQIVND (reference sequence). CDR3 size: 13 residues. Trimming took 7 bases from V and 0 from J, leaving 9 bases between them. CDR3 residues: CASIDRMNTEAFF. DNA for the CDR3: TGTGCCAGTATTGACAGGATGAACACTGAAGCTTTCTTT.

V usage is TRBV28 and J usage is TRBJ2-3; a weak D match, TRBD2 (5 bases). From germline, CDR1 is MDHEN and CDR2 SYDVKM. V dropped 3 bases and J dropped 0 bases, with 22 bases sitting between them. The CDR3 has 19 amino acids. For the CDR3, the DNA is TGTGCCAGCAGTTTGGCGGGCCTTTCGGGCGGACCTAGCACAGATACGCAGTATTTT. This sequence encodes CASSLAGLSGGPSTDTQYF.

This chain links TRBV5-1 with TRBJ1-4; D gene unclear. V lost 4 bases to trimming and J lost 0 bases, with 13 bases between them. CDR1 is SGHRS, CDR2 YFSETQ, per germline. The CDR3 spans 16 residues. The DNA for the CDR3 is TGCGCCAGCAGCGAATTGGAACAAGCAACTAATGAAAAACTGTTTTTT. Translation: CASSELEQATNEKLFF.

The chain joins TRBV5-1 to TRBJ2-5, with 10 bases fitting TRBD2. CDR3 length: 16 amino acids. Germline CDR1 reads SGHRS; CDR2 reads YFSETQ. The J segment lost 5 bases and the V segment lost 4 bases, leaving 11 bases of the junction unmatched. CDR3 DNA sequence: TGCGCCAGCAGCCGAGCGGGAGGGCCGATTCAGGAGACCCAGTACTTC. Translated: CASSRAGGPIQETQYF.

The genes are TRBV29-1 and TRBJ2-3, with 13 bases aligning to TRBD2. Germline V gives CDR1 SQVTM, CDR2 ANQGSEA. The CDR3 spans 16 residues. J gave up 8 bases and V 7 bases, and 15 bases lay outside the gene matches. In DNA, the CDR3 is TGCAGCGCCATGACCCTGACTAGCGGGAGGTTCCCTACGCAGTATTTT. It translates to CSAMTLTSGRFPTQYF.

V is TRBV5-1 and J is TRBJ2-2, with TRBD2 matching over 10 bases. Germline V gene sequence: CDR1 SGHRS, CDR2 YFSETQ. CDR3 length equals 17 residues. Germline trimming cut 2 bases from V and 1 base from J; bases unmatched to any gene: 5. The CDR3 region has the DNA TGCGCCAGCAGCTTCGAGACTAGCGGGTTGAACACCGGGGAGCTGTTTTTT. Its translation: CASSFETSGLNTGELFF. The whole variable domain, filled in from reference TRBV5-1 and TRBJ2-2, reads KAGVTQTPRYLIKTRGQQVTLSCSPISGHRSVSWYQQTPGQGLQFLFEYFSETQRNKGNFPGRFSGRQFSNSRSEMNVSTLELGDSALYLCASSFETSGLNTGELFFGEGSRLTVL.

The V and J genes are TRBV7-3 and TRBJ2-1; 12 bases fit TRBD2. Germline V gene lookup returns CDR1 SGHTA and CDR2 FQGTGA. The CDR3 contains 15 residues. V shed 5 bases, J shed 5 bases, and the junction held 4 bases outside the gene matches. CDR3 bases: TGTGCCAGCAGCCTCGGACTAGCGGGGAACAATGAGCAGTTCTTC. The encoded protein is CASSLGLAGNNEQFF. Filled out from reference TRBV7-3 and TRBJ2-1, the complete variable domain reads GAGVSQTPSNKVTEKGKYVELRCDPISGHTALYWYRQSLGQGPEFLIYFQGTGAADDSGLPNDRFFAVRPEGSVSTLKIQRTERGDSAVYLCASSLGLAGNNEQFFGPGTRLTVL.

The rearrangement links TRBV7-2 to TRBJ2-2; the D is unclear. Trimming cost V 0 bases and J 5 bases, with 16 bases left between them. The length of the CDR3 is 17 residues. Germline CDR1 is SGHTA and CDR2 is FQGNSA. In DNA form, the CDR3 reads TGTGCCAGCAGCTTAGCGCTAAGTTTGGCAGGAACCGGGGAGCTGTTTTTT. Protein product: CASSLALSLAGTGELFF.

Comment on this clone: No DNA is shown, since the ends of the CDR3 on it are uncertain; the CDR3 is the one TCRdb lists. The CDR3 protein is CSHDRRGGHFGNTEAFF. The rearrangement joins TRBV29-1 to TRBJ1-1. The CDR3 comprises 17 residues, both ends counted. Per germline, CDR1 SQVTM and CDR2 ANQGSEA.

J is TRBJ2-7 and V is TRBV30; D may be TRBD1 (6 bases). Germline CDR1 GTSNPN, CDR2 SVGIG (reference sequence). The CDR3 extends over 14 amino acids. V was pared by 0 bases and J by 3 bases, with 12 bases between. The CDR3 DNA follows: TGTGCCTGGAGTGTAGACCAGGGACACTACGAGCAGTACTTC. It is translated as CAWSVDQGHYEQYF.

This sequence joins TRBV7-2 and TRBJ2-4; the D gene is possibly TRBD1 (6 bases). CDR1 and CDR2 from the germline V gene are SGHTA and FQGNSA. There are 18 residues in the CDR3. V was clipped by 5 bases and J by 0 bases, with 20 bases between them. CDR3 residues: CASSPIRTATLAKNIQYF. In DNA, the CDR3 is TGTGCCAGCAGCCCTATCCGGACAGCCACGCTAGCCAAAAACATTCAGTACTTC. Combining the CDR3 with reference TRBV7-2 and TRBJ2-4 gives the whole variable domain GAGVSQSPSNKVTEKGKDVELRCDPISGHTALYWYRQSLGQGLEFLIYFQGNSAPDKSGLPSDRFSAERTGGSVSTLTIQRTQQEDSAVYLCASSPIRTATLAKNIQYFGAGTRLSVL.

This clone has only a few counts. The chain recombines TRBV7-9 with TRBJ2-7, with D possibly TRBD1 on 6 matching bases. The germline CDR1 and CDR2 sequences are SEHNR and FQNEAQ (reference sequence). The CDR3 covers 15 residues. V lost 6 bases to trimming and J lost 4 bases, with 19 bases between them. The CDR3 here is CASRLQGSGDYEQYF. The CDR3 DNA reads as TGTGCCAGCAGACTCCAGGGGTCTGGAGATTACGAGCAGTACTTC.

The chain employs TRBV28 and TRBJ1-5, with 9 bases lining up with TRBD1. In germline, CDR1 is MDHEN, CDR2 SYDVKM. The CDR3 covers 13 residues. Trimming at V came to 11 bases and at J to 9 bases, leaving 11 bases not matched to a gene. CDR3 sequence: CAGCSTGGGPQHF. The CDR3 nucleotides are TGTGCCGGGTGCTCGACAGGGGGAGGGCCCCAGCATTTT.

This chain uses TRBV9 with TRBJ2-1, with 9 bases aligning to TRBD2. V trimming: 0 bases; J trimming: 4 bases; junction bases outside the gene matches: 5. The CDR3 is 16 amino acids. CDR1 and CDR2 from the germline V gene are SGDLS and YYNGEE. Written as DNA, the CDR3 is TGTGCCAGCAGCGTAGTTAGGGCGGGGGGGTACAATGAGCAGTTCTTC. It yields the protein CASSVVRAGGYNEQFF.

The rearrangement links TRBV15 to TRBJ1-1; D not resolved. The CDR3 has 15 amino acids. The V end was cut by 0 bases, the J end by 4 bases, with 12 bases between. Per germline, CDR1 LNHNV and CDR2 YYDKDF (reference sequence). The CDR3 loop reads CATSRDRSWVTEAFF. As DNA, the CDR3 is TGTGCCACCAGCAGAGATCGGAGCTGGGTCACTGAAGCTTTCTTT.

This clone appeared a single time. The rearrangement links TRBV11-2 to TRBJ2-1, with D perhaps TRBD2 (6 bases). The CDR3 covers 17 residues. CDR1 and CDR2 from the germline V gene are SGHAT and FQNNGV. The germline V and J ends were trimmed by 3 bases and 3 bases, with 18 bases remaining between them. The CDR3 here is CASSLGFAGSSYNEQFF. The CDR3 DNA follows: TGTGCCAGCAGCTTGGGTTTCGCGGGAAGTAGCTACAATGAGCAGTTCTTC.

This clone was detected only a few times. The CDR3 region has the DNA TGTGCCATCAGTGAGTATAGGGGTCAACAGCCCCAGCATTTT. Encoded protein: CAISEYRGQQPQHF. The chain uses TRBV10-3 and TRBJ1-5; maybe TRBD1 (5 bases). Trimming stripped 1 base from V and 7 bases from J, with 11 bases between. Germline V lookup: CDR1 ENHRY, CDR2 SYGVKD. This CDR3 has 14 residues.

The DNA of the CDR3 is TGTGCCAGCAGGCAGGTAGCCTCCTACGAGCAGTACTTC. This gives the protein CASRQVASYEQYF. This rearrangement joins TRBV6-1 to TRBJ2-7; D unresolved. The CDR3 is 13 amino acids. Germline-derived CDR1 and CDR2 are MNHNS and SASEGT. The V end lost 6 bases, the J end lost 0 bases, and 9 bases lay between the germline ends.

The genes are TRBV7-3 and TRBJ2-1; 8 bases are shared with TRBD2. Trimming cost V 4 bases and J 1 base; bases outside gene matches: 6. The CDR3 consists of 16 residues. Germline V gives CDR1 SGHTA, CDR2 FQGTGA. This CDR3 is CASSSGSGGSYNEQFF. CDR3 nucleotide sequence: TGTGCCAGCAGCTCGGGCTCGGGAGGGTCCTACAATGAGCAGTTCTTC.

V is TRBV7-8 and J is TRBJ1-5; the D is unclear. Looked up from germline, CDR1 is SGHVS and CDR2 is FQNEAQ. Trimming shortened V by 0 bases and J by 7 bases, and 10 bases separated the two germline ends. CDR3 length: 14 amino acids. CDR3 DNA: TGTGCCAGCAGCTTAGCTCAACCCGGGCAGCCCCAGCATTTT. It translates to CASSLAQPGQPQHF.

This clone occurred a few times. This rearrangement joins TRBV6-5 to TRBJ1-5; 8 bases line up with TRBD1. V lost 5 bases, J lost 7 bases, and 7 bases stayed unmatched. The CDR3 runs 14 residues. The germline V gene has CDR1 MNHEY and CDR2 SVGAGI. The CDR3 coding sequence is TGTGCCAGCAGTCCCGGACAGGGCGGGCAGCCCCAGCATTTT. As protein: CASSPGQGGQPQHF.

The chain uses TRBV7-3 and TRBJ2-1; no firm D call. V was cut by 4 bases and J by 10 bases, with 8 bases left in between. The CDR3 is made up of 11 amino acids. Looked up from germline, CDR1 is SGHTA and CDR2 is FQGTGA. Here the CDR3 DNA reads TGTGCCAGCAGCTCGGGTGGGGAGCAGTTCTTC. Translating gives CASSSGGEQFF.

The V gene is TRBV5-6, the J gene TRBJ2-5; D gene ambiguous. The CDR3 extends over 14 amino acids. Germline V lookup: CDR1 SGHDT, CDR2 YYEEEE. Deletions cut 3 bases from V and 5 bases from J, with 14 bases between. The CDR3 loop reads CASSYRGVGETQYF. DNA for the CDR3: TGTGCCAGCAGCTATAGAGGCGTCGGGGAGACCCAGTACTTC.

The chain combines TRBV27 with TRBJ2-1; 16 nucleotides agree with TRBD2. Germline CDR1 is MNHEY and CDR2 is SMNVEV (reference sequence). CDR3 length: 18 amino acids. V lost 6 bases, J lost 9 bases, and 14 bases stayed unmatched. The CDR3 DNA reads TGTGCCAGCAGCCCTCCCATGGGACTAGCGGGAGGGCTGGGTGAGCAGTTCTTC. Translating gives CASSPPMGLAGGLGEQFF.

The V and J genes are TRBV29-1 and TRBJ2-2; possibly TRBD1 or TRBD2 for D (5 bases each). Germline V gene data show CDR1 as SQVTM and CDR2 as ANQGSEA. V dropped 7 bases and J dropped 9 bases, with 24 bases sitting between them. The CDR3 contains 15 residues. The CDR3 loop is CSARRHGDLRWELFF. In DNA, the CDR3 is TGCAGCGCGAGAAGACATGGGGACCTCCGGTGGGAGCTGTTTTTT.

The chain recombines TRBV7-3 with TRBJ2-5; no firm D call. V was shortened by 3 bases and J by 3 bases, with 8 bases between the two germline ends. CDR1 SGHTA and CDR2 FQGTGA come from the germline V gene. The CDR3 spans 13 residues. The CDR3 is CASSFNLKETQYF. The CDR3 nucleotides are TGTGCCAGCAGCTTTAACCTCAAAGAGACCCAGTACTTC.

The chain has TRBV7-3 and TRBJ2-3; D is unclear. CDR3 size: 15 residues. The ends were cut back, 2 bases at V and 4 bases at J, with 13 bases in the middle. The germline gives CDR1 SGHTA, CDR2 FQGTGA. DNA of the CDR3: TGTGCCAGCAGCTTATCGGTTAGAATTTCAGATACGCAGTATTTT. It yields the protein CASSLSVRISDTQYF.